This T cell receptor (beta chain) was sequenced for a study of cytomegalovirus exposure and HLA in healthy donors. Looking at the study overall: The early release's HLA-typed donors yielded tens of millions of unique TCRs.

With 60 Vbeta and 13 Jbeta primers, the PCR was carried out. Libraries were prepared by immunoSEQ multiplex PCR; TCRdb keeps only in-frame clonotypes and omits some of them. The sample yields almost 65,000 clones, over 75% seen once. This CDR3 is built from 13 residues. Germline V gives CDR1 SGHTA, CDR2 FQGNSA. The junction had 3 bases not matched to a gene; V was cut back by 5 bases and J by 5 bases. The clonotype originates from a male donor in good health and CMV-seropositive. The sample taken for sequencing was PBMCs. The gene calls are TRBV7-2 and TRBJ1-5; 7 positions match TRBD1. DNA for the CDR3: TGTGCCAGCAGCCCGGGACAGTATCAGCCCCAGCATTTT. This encodes CASSPGQYQPQHF.